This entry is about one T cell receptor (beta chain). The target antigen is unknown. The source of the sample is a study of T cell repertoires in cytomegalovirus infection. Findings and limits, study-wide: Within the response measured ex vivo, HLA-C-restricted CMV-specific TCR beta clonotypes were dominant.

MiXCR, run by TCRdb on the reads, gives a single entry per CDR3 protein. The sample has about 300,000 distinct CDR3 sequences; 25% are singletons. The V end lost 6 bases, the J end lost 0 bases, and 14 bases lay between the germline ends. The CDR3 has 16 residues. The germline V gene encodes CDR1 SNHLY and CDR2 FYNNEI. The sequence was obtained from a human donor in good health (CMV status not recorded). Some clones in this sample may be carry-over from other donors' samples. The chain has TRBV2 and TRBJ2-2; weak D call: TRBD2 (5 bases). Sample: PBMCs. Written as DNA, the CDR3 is TGTGCCAGCAGCCGTACCGGGATCGCGAACACCGGGGAGCTGTTTTTT. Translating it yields CASSRTGIANTGELFF.